This T cell receptor beta chain was observed in a study of blood T cells in healthy people across ages. In the study overall: The template switching approach captured approximately one barcoded beta molecule for every two T cells.

Extraction of total RNA produced a minimum of 5.5 micrograms from each sample. With a J-beta primer mix and a sample-barcoded 5' primer, a second PCR ran about 7 to 12 cycles. MiXCR, run by TCRdb on the 5' RACE reads, gives a single entry per CDR3 protein. The table includes around 850,000 distinct CDR3 sequences, around 36% detected once. This clonotype has ten or more counts. Trimming left V 6 bases short and J 3 bases short, with 23 bases between. The CDR3 runs to 16 residues. CDR1 and CDR2 (germline): DFQATT, SNEGSKA (reference sequence). The J gene is TRBJ1-2, the V gene TRBV20-1; no reliable D call. This TCR came from a man younger than 35 in good health. Sample: blood. The CDR3 region has the DNA TGCAGTGCCACGGTCGTCGGGGAAGAGACGTACTATGGCTACACCTTC. This translates into CSATVVGEETYYGYTF.